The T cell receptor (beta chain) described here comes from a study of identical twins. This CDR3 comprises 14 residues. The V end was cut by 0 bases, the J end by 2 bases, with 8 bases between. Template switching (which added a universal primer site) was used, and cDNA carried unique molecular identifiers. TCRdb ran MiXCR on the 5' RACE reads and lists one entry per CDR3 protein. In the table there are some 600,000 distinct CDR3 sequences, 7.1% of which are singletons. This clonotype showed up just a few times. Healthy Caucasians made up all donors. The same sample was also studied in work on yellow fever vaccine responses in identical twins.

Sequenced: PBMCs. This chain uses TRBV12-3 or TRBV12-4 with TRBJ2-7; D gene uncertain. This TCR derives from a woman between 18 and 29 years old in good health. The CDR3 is CASSLARSAYEQYF. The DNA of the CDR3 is TGTGCCAGCAGTTTAGCCAGGTCCGCCTACGAGCAGTACTTC.